The 14 T cell receptor beta chains below come from one sample, sequenced in a study of cytomegalovirus exposure and HLA in healthy donors listed by TCRdb under 2017. The receptor library was made with the immunoSEQ multiplex PCR assay. The multiplex PCR relied on a mix of 60 forward primers for TCR Vbeta segments and 13 reverse primers for TCR Jbeta segments. The clones in this table, taken by TCRdb from immuneACCESS, are in-frame only. Not every clone is retained; where verified, under half of the shortfall comes from an unresolved V gene, and the cause of the rest is unknown. The sample table holds roughly 180,000 clones, of which 78% were seen once. The top ten constitute under 7% of the sample. The sample was PBMCs. Receptor source: a woman under 40 in good health and CMV-seropositive.

The J gene is TRBJ2-1, the V gene TRBV15; TRBD2 agrees at 11 bases. Trimming cost V 3 bases and J 6 bases; bases outside gene matches: 10. Germline V gene lookup returns CDR1 LNHNV and CDR2 YYDKDF (reference sequence). The length of the CDR3 is 17 residues. The DNA for the CDR3 is TGTGCCACCAGCAGCGGCTTGACTAGCGGGAACTCCAATGAGCAGTTCTTC. Translating gives CATSSGLTSGNSNEQFF. The whole variable domain, filled in from reference TRBV15 and TRBJ2-1, reads DAMVIQNPRYQVTQFGKPVTLSCSQTLNHNVMYWYQQKSSQAPKLLFHYYDKDFNNEADTPDNFQSRRPNTSFCFLDIRSPGLGDTAMYLCATSSGLTSGNSNEQFFGPGTRLTVL.

This chain joins TRBV10-3 and TRBJ1-1; tentatively, D is TRBD1 (6 bases). V lost 8 bases and J 1 base, leaving 14 bases between the germline ends. The germline gives CDR1 ENHRY, CDR2 SYGVKD. The CDR3 has 14 amino acids. In DNA, the CDR3 is TGTGCCATCCGCGCAGGACAGCCGAACACTGAAGCTTTCTTT. It encodes CAIRAGQPNTEAFF.

The V gene is TRBV7-9, the J gene TRBJ2-7; 8 bases align to TRBD2. In germline, CDR1 is SEHNR, CDR2 FQNEAQ (reference sequence). V lost 4 bases and J lost 0; bases outside the gene matches: 8. CDR3 size: 16 residues. The CDR3 reads CASSWGGSGNSYEQYF. CDR3 sequence (DNA): TGTGCCAGCAGCTGGGGTGGTAGCGGGAACTCCTACGAGCAGTACTTC.

This clone showed up just a few times. The genes are TRBV19 and TRBJ2-2; D call uncertain. The germline CDR1 and CDR2 sequences are LNHDA and SQIVND (reference sequence). CDR3 length: 11 residues. Deletions cut 5 bases from V and 8 bases from J, with 6 bases between. CDR3 bases: TGTGCCAGTAGTCCCCCTGGGGAGCTGTTTTTT. Translating gives CASSPPGELFF. Supplemented by reference TRBV19 and TRBJ2-2, the full variable domain reads DGGITQSPKYLFRKEGQNVTLSCEQNLNHDAMYWYRQDPGQGLRLIYYSQIVNDFQKGDIAEGYSVSREKKESFPLTVTSAQKNPTAFYLCASSPPGELFFGEGSRLTVL.

V gene TRBV4-3 combines with J gene TRBJ2-7, with a tentative D call TRBD2 (7 bases). The length of the CDR3 is 17 residues. Germline V gives CDR1 LGHNA, CDR2 YSLEER. The germline V and J ends were trimmed by 1 base and 2 bases, with 18 bases remaining between them. In DNA form, the CDR3 reads TGCGCCAGCAGCCAAGTCACCCCCCCGGGGGGCGCCTACGAGCAGTACTTC. Amino acids: CASSQVTPPGGAYEQYF.

V usage is TRBV6-1 and J usage is TRBJ1-5; 10 bases align to TRBD1. V gave up 10 bases and J gave up 1 base; unmatched junction bases: 7. This CDR3 comprises 15 residues. Germline CDR1 is MNHNS and CDR2 is SASEGT. CDR3 bases: TGTGCCACCCGGGACAGGGGACTGAGCAATCAGCCCCAGCATTTT. Protein product: CATRDRGLSNQPQHF.

This clone was detected only a few times. V gene TRBV6-6 combines with J gene TRBJ1-1; D may be TRBD1 (5 bases). Germline CDR1 and CDR2: MNHNY and SVGAGI (reference sequence). Deletions cut 8 bases from V and 5 bases from J, with 15 bases between. CDR3 length equals 13 residues. DNA for the CDR3: TGTGCCAGCGGGGCAGGGCCTCGTACTGAAGCTTTCTTT. Protein: CASGAGPRTEAFF.

The V gene is TRBV10-3, the J gene TRBJ2-7; no definite D call. V gave up 9 bases and J gave up 1 base, with 16 bases separating them. Looked up from germline, CDR1 is ENHRY and CDR2 is SYGVKD. The CDR3 covers 14 residues. The CDR3 nucleotides read TGTGCCATAGCCGCGGCAAAAGGTTCCTACGAGCAGTACTTC. Protein product: CAIAAAKGSYEQYF.

This clone occurred once. The rearrangement uses TRBV5-1 and TRBJ2-7, with 11 positions matching TRBD2. Trimming at V came to 4 bases and at J to 4 bases, leaving 16 bases not matched to a gene. The CDR3 sequence is 18 residues long. Germline CDR1 and CDR2: SGHRS and YFSETQ. The CDR3 loop reads CASSIDGLLAGDTYEQYF. DNA for the CDR3: TGCGCCAGCAGCATAGACGGATTACTAGCGGGAGATACGTACGAGCAGTACTTC. Based on the CDR3 plus reference TRBV5-1 and TRBJ2-7, the full variable domain is KAGVTQTPRYLIKTRGQQVTLSCSPISGHRSVSWYQQTPGQGLQFLFEYFSETQRNKGNFPGRFSGRQFSNSRSEMNVSTLELGDSALYLCASSIDGLLAGDTYEQYFGPGTRLTVT.

J is TRBJ2-2 and V is TRBV5-1; 7 bases match TRBD1. V lost 0 bases and J lost 7; bases outside the gene matches: 6. From germline, CDR1 is SGHRS and CDR2 YFSETQ. The CDR3 runs to 15 residues. The CDR3 here is CASSLDRGSNGELFF. The CDR3 nucleotides read TGCGCCAGCAGCTTGGACAGGGGTTCGAACGGGGAGCTGTTTTTT.

The chain links TRBV13 to TRBJ2-6; 7 bases align to TRBD1. After removal of 6 bases from V and 3 bases from J, the junction contained 2 bases not matched to a gene. Germline V gene sequence: CDR1 PRHDT, CDR2 FYEKMQ (reference sequence). The CDR3 runs 14 residues. This CDR3 is CASRTGFGANVLTF. The CDR3 DNA sequence: TGTGCCAGCAGGACAGGGTTTGGGGCCAACGTCCTGACTTTC.

The chain links TRBV14 to TRBJ1-2; 8 positions match TRBD1. Germline CDR1 and CDR2: SGHDN and FVKESK. V was pared by 6 bases and J by 3 bases, with 6 bases of the junction left unmatched. The CDR3 length is 14 residues. This chain's CDR3 is CASSPTGGDYGYTF. CDR3 DNA sequence: TGTGCCAGCAGTCCTACAGGGGGGGACTATGGCTACACCTTC.

Comment on this clone: In the same sample, other DNA sequences code for this CDR3. The CDR3 region is CASRPAGYEQYF. CDR3 DNA: TGTGCCAGCAGACCGGCGGGCTACGAGCAGTACTTC. The chain is built from TRBV7-2 and TRBJ2-7; D is perhaps TRBD2 (5 bases). Germline CDR1 and CDR2: SGHTA and FQGNSA. CDR3 length equals 12 residues. V was cut by 6 bases and J by 3 bases, with 9 bases left in between.

The chain carries TRBV5-6 and TRBJ2-1; D possibly corresponds to TRBD1 (6 bases). V lost 6 bases to trimming and J lost 15 bases, with 28 bases between them. CDR1 is SGHDT, CDR2 YYEEEE, per germline. The CDR3 contains 15 residues. The CDR3 nucleotides read TGTGCCAGCATCTCAGTTGGGGGCCTAGGGGCTAGTCCGTTCTTC. It translates to CASISVGGLGASPFF.